A single sample gave rise to the 3 T cell receptor beta chains below, sequenced in a study of T cell clonality in common variable immunodeficiency. Clones were read by immunoSEQ multiplex PCR, and TCRdb kept only the in-frame ones, dropping some. This set yields tens of thousands of clones and no singletons; the top ten hold roughly 1.9%. Sequenced sample: peripheral blood mononuclear cells. Receptors originate from a person aged 18-69 years in good health.

This clone was seen repeatedly, ten times or more. From the germline J gene comes the end of the CDR3, since the read stops 3 residues before it. The V call is TRBV11-2, the J call TRBJ2-1; D might be TRBD2 (6 bases). V dropped 5 bases and J dropped 8 bases, with 16 bases sitting between them. Germline CDR1 reads SGHAT; CDR2 reads FQNNGV. CDR3 length: 14 residues. This CDR3 is CASSGGPPLHEQFF. The CDR3 bases that were read are TGTGCCAGCAGCGGAGGGCCCCCCCTGCATGAG.

The sample holds many counts of this clone. The CDR3 is cut off 3 residues early in the read; its end comes from the germline J gene. This chain links TRBV2 with TRBJ1-1, with 7 nucleotides matching TRBD1. The germline CDR1 and CDR2 sequences are SNHLY and FYNNEI. J was trimmed by 5 bases and V by 9 bases; bases with no gene match: 6. The CDR3 is made up of 12 amino acids. The CDR3 loop is CARSQGDTEAFF. The CDR3 DNA, read in part, is TGTGCCAGAAGCCAGGGGGATACTGAA.

This clone was counted ten times or more. Sequencing ends 3 residues short of the CDR3 end; the germline J gene provides the rest. The V call is TRBV7-3, the J call TRBJ1-1, with D possibly being TRBD1 (5 bases). The CDR3 covers 13 residues. Trimming took 1 base from V and 7 from J, leaving 10 bases between them. The V gene's germline CDR1 is SGHTA and CDR2 FQGTGA. CDR3 bases read: TGTGCCAGCAGCTTAAGGCAGGGTGGTGAA. It encodes CASSLRQGGE. The entire CDR3 is CASSLRQGGEAFF.